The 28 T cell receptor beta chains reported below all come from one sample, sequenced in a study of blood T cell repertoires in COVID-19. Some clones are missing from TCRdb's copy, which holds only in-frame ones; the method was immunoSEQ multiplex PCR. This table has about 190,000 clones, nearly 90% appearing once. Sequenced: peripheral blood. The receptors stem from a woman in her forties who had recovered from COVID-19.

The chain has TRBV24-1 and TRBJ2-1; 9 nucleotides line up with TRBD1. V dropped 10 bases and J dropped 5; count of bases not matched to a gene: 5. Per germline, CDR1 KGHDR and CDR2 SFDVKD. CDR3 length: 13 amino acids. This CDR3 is CATDRGSNNEQFF. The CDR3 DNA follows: TGTGCCACGGACAGGGGCTCGAACAATGAGCAGTTCTTC.

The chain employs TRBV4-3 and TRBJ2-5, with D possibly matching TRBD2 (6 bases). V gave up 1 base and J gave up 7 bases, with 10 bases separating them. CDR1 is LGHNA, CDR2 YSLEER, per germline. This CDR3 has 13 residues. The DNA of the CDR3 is TGCGCCAGCAGCCAAGGGGAAGCGGGGACCCAGTACTTC. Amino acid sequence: CASSQGEAGTQYF.

CDR3 residues: CATSDRRDPNQPQHF. The CDR3 DNA reads TGTGCCACCAGTGATCGACGGGATCCAAATCAGCCCCAGCATTTT. J is TRBJ1-5 and V is TRBV24-1; D gene uncertain. This CDR3 spans 15 amino acids. The V end lost 3 bases, the J end lost 4 bases, and 12 bases lay between the germline ends. Looked up from germline, CDR1 is KGHDR and CDR2 is SFDVKD.

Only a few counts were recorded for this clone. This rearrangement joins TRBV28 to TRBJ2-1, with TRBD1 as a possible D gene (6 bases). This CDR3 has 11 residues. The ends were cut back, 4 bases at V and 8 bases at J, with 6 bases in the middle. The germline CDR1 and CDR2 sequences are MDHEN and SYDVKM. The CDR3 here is CASSWGHEQFF. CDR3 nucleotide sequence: TGTGCCAGCAGTTGGGGGCATGAGCAGTTCTTC. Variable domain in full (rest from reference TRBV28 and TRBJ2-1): DVKVTQSSRYLVKRTGEKVFLECVQDMDHENMFWYRQDPGLGLRLIYFSYDVKMKEKGDIPEGYSVSREKKERFSLILESASTNQTSMYLCASSWGHEQFFGPGTRLTVL.

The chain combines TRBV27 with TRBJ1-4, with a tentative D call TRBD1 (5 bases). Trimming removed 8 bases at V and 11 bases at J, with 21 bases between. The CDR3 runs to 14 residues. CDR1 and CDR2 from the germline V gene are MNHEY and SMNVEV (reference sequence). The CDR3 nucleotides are TGTGCCAGCCGGATAGCGGGGGGTGGCGGGAAACTGTTTTTT. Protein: CASRIAGGGGKLFF.

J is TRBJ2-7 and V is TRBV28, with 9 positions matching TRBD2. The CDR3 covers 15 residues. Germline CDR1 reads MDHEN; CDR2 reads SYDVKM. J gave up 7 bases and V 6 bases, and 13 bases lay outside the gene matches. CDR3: CASSPSAGGPGEQYF. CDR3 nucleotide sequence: TGTGCCAGCAGCCCTTCGGCGGGAGGGCCGGGAGAGCAGTACTTC.

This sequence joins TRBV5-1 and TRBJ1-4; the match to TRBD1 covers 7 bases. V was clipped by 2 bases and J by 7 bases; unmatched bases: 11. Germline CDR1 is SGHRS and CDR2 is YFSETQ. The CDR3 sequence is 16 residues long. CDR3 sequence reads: CASSFIPGDSLEKLFF. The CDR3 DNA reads TGCGCCAGCAGCTTCATACCCGGGGACAGCCTTGAAAAACTGTTTTTT.

The CDR3 here is CASSQDQGGGASGNTIYF. The CDR3 nucleotides are TGTGCCAGCAGCCAAGATCAGGGTGGGGGGGCTTCGGGAAACACCATATATTTT. This rearrangement joins TRBV4-2 to TRBJ1-3; TRBD1 is a possible D gene (6 bases). The V end was cut by 0 bases, the J end by 4 bases, with 19 bases between. CDR1 LGHNA and CDR2 YNFKEQ come from the germline V gene. CDR3 length equals 18 residues.

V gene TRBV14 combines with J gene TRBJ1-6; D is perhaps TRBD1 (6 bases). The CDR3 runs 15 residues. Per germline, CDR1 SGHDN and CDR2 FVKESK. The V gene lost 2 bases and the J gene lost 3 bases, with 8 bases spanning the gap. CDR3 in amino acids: CASSQQQGYNSPLHF. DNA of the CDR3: TGTGCCAGCAGCCAACAACAGGGCTATAATTCACCCCTCCACTTT.

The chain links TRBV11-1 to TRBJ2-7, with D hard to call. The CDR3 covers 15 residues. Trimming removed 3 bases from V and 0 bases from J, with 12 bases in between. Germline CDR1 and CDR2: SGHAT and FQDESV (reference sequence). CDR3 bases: TGTGCCAGCAGCTTGAACCCTAGGAGCTCCTACGAGCAGTACTTC. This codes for CASSLNPRSSYEQYF.

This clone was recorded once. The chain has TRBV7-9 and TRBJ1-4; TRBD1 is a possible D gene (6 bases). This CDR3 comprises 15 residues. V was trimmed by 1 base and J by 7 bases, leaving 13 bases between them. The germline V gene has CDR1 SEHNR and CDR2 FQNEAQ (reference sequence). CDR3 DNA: TGTGCCAGCAGCTTAGGCCGGGGGGCCGTTGAAAAACTGTTTTTT. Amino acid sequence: CASSLGRGAVEKLFF.

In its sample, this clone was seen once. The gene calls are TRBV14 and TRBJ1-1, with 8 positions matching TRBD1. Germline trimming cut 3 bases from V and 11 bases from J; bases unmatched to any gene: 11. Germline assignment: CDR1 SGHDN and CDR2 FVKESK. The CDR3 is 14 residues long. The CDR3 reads CASSHAGGFSGAFF. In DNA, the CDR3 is TGTGCCAGCAGCCACGCAGGGGGCTTTTCGGGGGCTTTCTTT.

In DNA, the CDR3 is TGTGCCAGCAGTTTAGGGACACGAGCAGAATGGGGTGGCTACACCTTC. Translating it yields CASSLGTRAEWGGYTF. The genes are TRBV28 and TRBJ1-2, with D perhaps TRBD1 (6 bases). CDR1 is MDHEN, CDR2 SYDVKM, per germline. This CDR3 is built from 16 residues. With 2 bases removed from V and 7 bases from J, the gap between germline ends came to 20 bases.

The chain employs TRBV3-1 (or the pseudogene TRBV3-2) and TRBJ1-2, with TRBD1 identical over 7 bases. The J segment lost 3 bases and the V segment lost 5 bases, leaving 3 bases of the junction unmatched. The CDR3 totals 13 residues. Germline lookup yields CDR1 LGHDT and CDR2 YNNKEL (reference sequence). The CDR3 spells CASSSGQDYGYTF. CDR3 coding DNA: TGTGCCAGCAGCTCTGGACAGGACTATGGCTACACCTTC.

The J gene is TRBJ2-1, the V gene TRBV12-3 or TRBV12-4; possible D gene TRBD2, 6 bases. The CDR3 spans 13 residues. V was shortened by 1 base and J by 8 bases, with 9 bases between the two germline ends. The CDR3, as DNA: TGTGCCAGCAGTTTAGGGGAGGTTGATGAGCAGTTCTTC. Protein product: CASSLGEVDEQFF.

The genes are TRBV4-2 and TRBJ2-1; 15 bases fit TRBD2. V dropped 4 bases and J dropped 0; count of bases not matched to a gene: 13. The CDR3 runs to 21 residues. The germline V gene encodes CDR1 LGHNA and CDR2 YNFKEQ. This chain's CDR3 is CASSPSGLRTSGRASYNEQFF. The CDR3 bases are TGTGCCAGCAGCCCAAGCGGGTTAAGGACTAGCGGGAGGGCCTCCTACAATGAGCAGTTCTTC.

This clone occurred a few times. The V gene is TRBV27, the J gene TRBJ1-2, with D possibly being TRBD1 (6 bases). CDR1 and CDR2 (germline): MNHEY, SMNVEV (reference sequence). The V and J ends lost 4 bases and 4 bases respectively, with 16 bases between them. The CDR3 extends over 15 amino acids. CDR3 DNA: TGTGCCAGCAGTTACCGACAGGATGGTCTCTATGGCTACACCTTC. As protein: CASSYRQDGLYGYTF.

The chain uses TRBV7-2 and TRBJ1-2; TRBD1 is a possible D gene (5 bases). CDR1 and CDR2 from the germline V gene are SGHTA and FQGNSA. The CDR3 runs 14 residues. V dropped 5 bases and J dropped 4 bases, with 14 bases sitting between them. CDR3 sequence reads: CASSPPGRAYGYTF. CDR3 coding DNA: TGTGCCAGCAGCCCCCCAGGGCGCGCCTATGGCTACACCTTC.

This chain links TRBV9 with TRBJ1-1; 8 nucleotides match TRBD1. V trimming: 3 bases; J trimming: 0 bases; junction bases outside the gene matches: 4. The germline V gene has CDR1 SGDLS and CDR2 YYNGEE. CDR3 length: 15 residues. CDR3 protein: CASSARQGLNTEAFF. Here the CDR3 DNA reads TGTGCCAGCAGCGCCCGACAGGGGCTGAACACTGAAGCTTTCTTT.

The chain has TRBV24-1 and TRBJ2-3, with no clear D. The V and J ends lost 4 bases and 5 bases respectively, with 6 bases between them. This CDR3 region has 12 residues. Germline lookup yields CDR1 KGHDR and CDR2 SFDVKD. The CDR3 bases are TGTGCCACCAGTGAGAGAAAAGATACGCAGTATTTT. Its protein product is CATSERKDTQYF.

CDR3 bases: TGCAGCGTCCGTTGGCCAGGGGAGGGCACTGAAGCTTTCTTT. Translation: CSVRWPGEGTEAFF. The chain recombines TRBV29-1 with TRBJ1-1; D may be TRBD1 (6 bases). The CDR3 consists of 14 residues. Germline V CDR1 and CDR2: SQVTM, ANQGSEA. Trimming shortened V by 6 bases and J by 4 bases, and 18 bases separated the two germline ends.

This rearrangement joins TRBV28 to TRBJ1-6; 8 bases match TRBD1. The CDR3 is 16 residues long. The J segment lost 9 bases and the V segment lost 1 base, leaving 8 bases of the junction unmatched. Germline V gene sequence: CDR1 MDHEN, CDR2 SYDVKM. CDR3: CASSLYRGALLSPLHF. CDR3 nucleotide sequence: TGTGCCAGCAGTTTATACAGGGGGGCCCTACTTTCACCCCTCCACTTT.

CDR3 sequence reads: CASSLLGAVYGYTF. DNA for the CDR3: TGTGCCAGTAGTCTCCTGGGGGCCGTTTATGGCTACACCTTC. This sequence joins TRBV19 and TRBJ1-2; a weak D match, TRBD1 (6 bases). This CDR3 contains 14 residues. Germline assignment: CDR1 LNHDA and CDR2 SQIVND (reference sequence). The V and J ends lost 5 bases and 5 bases respectively, with 15 bases between them.

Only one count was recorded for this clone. The CDR3 reads CASSPRTSGSTGTDTQYF. As DNA, the CDR3 is TGTGCCAGCAGCCCTAGGACTAGCGGGAGTACCGGGACAGATACGCAGTATTTT. This chain uses TRBV7-8 with TRBJ2-3; 13 bases are shared with TRBD2. This CDR3 comprises 18 residues. V gave up 5 bases and J gave up 3 bases; unmatched junction bases: 11. Germline V gives CDR1 SGHVS, CDR2 FQNEAQ. The variable domain in full, with the rest retrieved from reference TRBV7-8 and TRBJ2-3, is GAGVSQSPRYKVAKRGQDVALRCDPISGHVSLFWYQQALGQGPEFLTYFQNEAQLDKSGLPSDRFFAERPEGSVSTLKIQRTQQEDSAVYLCASSPRTSGSTGTDTQYFGPGTRLTVL.

The CDR3 sequence is CASSTQGGNNQPQHF. CDR3 nucleotides: TGTGCCAGCAGTACACAGGGGGGAAACAATCAGCCCCAGCATTTT. The rearrangement links TRBV6-5 to TRBJ1-5, with 8 bases lining up with TRBD1. The CDR3 loop spans 15 amino acids. CDR1 is MNHEY and CDR2 is SVGAGI in the germline V gene. Trimming at V came to 5 bases and at J to 3 bases, leaving 6 bases not matched to a gene.

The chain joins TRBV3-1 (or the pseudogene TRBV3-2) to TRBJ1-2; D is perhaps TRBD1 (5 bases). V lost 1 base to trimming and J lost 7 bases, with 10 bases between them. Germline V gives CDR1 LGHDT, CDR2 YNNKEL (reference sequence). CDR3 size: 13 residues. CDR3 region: CASSQASGGGYTF. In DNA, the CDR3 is TGTGCCAGCAGCCAAGCGTCGGGGGGTGGCTACACCTTC.

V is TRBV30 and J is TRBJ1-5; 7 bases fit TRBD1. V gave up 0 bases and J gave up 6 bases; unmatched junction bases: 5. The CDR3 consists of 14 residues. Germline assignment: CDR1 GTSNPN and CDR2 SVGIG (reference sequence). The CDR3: CAWSVQGGSQPQHF. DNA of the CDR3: TGTGCCTGGAGTGTACAAGGGGGCAGTCAGCCCCAGCATTTT. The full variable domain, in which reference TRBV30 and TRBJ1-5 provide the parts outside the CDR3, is SQTIHQWPATLVQPVGSPLSLECTVEGTSNPNLYWYRQAAGRGLQLLFYSVGIGQISSEVPQNLSASRPQDRQFILSSKKLLLSDSGFYLCAWSVQGGSQPQHFGDGTRLSIL.

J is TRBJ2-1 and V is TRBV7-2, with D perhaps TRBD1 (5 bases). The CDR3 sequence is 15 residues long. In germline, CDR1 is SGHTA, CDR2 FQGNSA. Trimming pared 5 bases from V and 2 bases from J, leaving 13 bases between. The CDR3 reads CASSQGEQPYNEQFF. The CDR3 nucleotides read TGTGCCAGCAGCCAAGGGGAACAGCCCTACAATGAGCAGTTCTTC.